One sample yielded the 32 T cell receptor beta chains listed below, sequenced in a study of human T cells and chemical hapten exposure. Using its own MiXCR run on the RACE reads, TCRdb lists one record per CDR3 protein. Of more than 95,000 distinct CDR3 sequences detected, 12% appear once; the ten largest clones hold about 1.4%. Time point given: patch test 1, 2 weeks after DPC sensitization. Treatment here: therapeutic diphenylcyclopropenone sensitization with weekly scalp DPC. Source: whole blood, taken in connection with sensitization to the hapten diphenylcyclopropenone (DPC). The receptors were sampled from a woman aged 50 to 60 with alopecia areata. Some clones in this sample may be carry-over from other donors' samples.

This clonotype turned up a few times. J is TRBJ2-1 and V is TRBV28; D call uncertain. The CDR3 length is 14 residues. V was trimmed by 5 bases and J by 8 bases, leaving 16 bases between them. The germline gives CDR1 MDHEN, CDR2 SYDVKM. The CDR3 here is CASSAGILPHEQFF. CDR3 sequence (DNA): TGTGCCAGCAGTGCTGGGATTCTACCCCATGAGCAGTTCTTC.

The table lists this clonotype with a few counts. The rearrangement joins TRBV10-1 to TRBJ1-6, with D tentatively TRBD1 (5 bases). This CDR3 comprises 17 residues. CDR1 WNHNN and CDR2 SYGVQD come from the germline V gene (reference sequence). V shed 2 bases and J shed 3 bases, with 14 bases lying between them. The DNA for the CDR3 is TGCGCCAGCAGTGAGACTTCGGGGGGGGACTATAATTCACCCCTCCACTTT. It encodes CASSETSGGDYNSPLHF.

This clonotype was picked up many times. The V call is TRBV6-2 or TRBV6-3, the J call TRBJ2-3; D is uncertain. Germline V gene sequence: CDR1 MNHEY, CDR2 SVGEGT. The V end lost 7 bases, the J end lost 3 bases, and 17 bases lay between the germline ends. The CDR3 runs 15 residues. The CDR3, as DNA: TGTGCCAGCAAACTCCTAGGGTCGCCTACAGATACGCAGTATTTT. Amino acid sequence: CASKLLGSPTDTQYF.

This clonotype showed up just a few times. The J gene is TRBJ2-1, the V gene TRBV10-3, with TRBD2 identical over 14 bases. Per the germline V gene, CDR1 is ENHRY and CDR2 is SYGVKD. CDR3 size: 16 residues. Trimming cost V 6 bases and J 7 bases; bases outside gene matches: 8. The DNA of the CDR3 is TGTGCCATCAGCCTGGGACTAGCGGGAGAAAGTAATGAGCAGTTCTTC. Protein product: CAISLGLAGESNEQFF.

This clonotype was detected only a few times. The chain joins TRBV6-6 to TRBJ2-3; 7 positions match TRBD2. Germline V gene sequence: CDR1 MNHNY, CDR2 SVGAGI (reference sequence). The ends lost 0 bases at V and 10 bases at J; junction bases unmatched: 13. The CDR3 is made up of 16 amino acids. CDR3 amino acids: CASSYSRGSPSNSQYF. As DNA, the CDR3 is TGTGCCAGCAGTTACTCGCGGGGGTCCCCCTCAAATTCGCAGTATTTT.

The chain uses TRBV11-2 and TRBJ2-5; perhaps D is TRBD1 or TRBD2 (6 bases each). The V end was cut by 5 bases, the J end by 7 bases, with 14 bases between. Germline V gene lookup returns CDR1 SGHAT and CDR2 FQNNGV. The CDR3 totals 13 residues. CDR3 loop: CASSKAGEATQYF. CDR3 nucleotides: TGTGCCAGCAGCAAGGCAGGGGAGGCGACCCAGTACTTC. Variable domain in full (rest from reference TRBV11-2 and TRBJ2-5): EAGVAQSPRYKIIEKRQSVAFWCNPISGHATLYWYQQILGQGPKLLIQFQNNGVVDDSQLPKDRFSAERLKGVDSTLKIQPAKLEDSAVYLCASSKAGEATQYFGPGTRLLVL.

This clonotype was recorded many times. The chain is built from TRBV18 and TRBJ1-4; D remains ambiguous. Germline V CDR1 and CDR2: KGHSH, LQKENI. The ends were cut back, 6 bases at V and 7 bases at J, with 15 bases in the middle. The CDR3 length is 14 residues. CDR3 sequence (DNA): TGTGCCAGCTCCCCGCCCGGATCTCGTGAAAAACTGTTTTTT. Encoded protein: CASSPPGSREKLFF.

The chain is built from TRBV7-8 and TRBJ1-1, with 9 bases matching TRBD1. Unmatched junction bases numbered 6, after V lost 5 bases and J lost 5 bases. CDR1 and CDR2 from the germline V gene are SGHVS and FQNEAQ. The CDR3 covers 14 residues. The CDR3 sequence: CASSPRDRVTEAFF. CDR3 nucleotides: TGTGCCAGCAGCCCCCGGGACAGGGTAACTGAAGCTTTCTTT.

Only a few counts were recorded for this clonotype. The chain employs TRBV19 and TRBJ1-4; 7 nucleotides align to TRBD1. Germline loops: CDR1 LNHDA, CDR2 SQIVND (reference sequence). After removal of 9 bases from V and 4 bases from J, the junction contained 14 bases not matched to a gene. This CDR3 is 16 amino acids long. As DNA, the CDR3 is TGTGCCAGCCGCTGGACAGGAGGATTAATTAATGAAAAACTGTTTTTT. This gives the protein CASRWTGGLINEKLFF. Together with reference TRBV19 and TRBJ1-4, the CDR3 gives the full variable domain: DGGITQSPKYLFRKEGQNVTLSCEQNLNHDAMYWYRQDPGQGLRLIYYSQIVNDFQKGDIAEGYSVSREKKESFPLTVTSAQKNPTAFYLCASRWTGGLINEKLFFGSGTQLSVL.

This clonotype showed up many times. The chain's CDR3 is CASSSRSQGDTQYF. CDR3 nucleotides: TGTGCCAGCAGCTCTCGGTCCCAAGGAGATACGCAGTATTTT. This sequence joins TRBV11-2 and TRBJ2-3, with D uncertain. V dropped 4 bases and J dropped 5 bases, with 13 bases sitting between them. This CDR3 contains 14 residues. CDR1 and CDR2 (germline): SGHAT, FQNNGV.

The chain carries TRBV29-1 and TRBJ1-2; no definite D call. CDR1 and CDR2 from the germline V gene are SQVTM and ANQGSEA. With 4 bases removed from V and 7 bases from J, the gap between germline ends came to 16 bases. CDR3 length: 13 amino acids. This chain's CDR3 is CSVGPESGIGYTF. The CDR3 region has the DNA TGCAGCGTTGGGCCGGAAAGCGGAATTGGCTACACCTTC.

This clonotype came up many times. The chain links TRBV29-1 to TRBJ2-7; TRBD1 matches at 7 bases. The V and J ends lost 7 bases and 0 bases, in that order; junction bases with no gene match: 3. Germline values: CDR1 SQVTM, CDR2 ANQGSEA. This CDR3 has 12 residues. The CDR3 spells CSATGNSYEQYF. DNA of the CDR3: TGCAGCGCGACAGGGAACTCCTACGAGCAGTACTTC.

This clonotype was counted at least ten times. The CDR3: CSVSAQDTDTQYF. As DNA, the CDR3 is TGCAGCGTTTCTGCACAGGACACAGATACGCAGTATTTT. The chain employs TRBV29-1 and TRBJ2-3; D is possibly TRBD1 (5 bases). V lost 5 bases and J 2 bases, leaving 11 bases between the germline ends. Per the germline V gene, CDR1 is SQVTM and CDR2 is ANQGSEA. There are 13 residues in the CDR3.

In its sample, this clonotype was seen many times. The chain links TRBV6-1 to TRBJ1-1; TRBD1 might be the D (5 bases). With 7 bases removed from V and 4 bases from J, the gap between germline ends came to 16 bases. The germline V gene has CDR1 MNHNS and CDR2 SASEGT. The CDR3 has 14 amino acids. CDR3 coding DNA: TGTGCCAGCAAATCCTTCAGGGAGGGCACTGAAGCTTTCTTT. Amino acid sequence: CASKSFREGTEAFF.

This chain's CDR3 is CASSFVDSSNQPQHF. The CDR3 region has the DNA TGTGCCAGCAGTTTTGTCGATAGTAGCAATCAGCCCCAGCATTTT. This rearrangement joins TRBV28 to TRBJ1-5; D uncertain. The V end was cut by 3 bases, the J end by 0 bases, with 9 bases between. The CDR3 extends over 15 amino acids. Germline CDR1 reads MDHEN; CDR2 reads SYDVKM.

This chain joins TRBV28 and TRBJ1-6; D gene ambiguous. Germline V gene sequence: CDR1 MDHEN, CDR2 SYDVKM. Trimming shortened V by 7 bases and J by 0 bases, and 10 bases separated the two germline ends. This CDR3 is 15 amino acids long. The CDR3 nucleotides are TGTGCCAGCATCGGTGGGAGCTCCTATAATTCACCCCTCCACTTT. Its translation is CASIGGSSYNSPLHF.

The J gene is TRBJ1-5, the V gene TRBV5-1; 8 bases match TRBD1. The V gene's germline CDR1 is SGHRS and CDR2 YFSETQ. J lost 0 bases, V lost 4 bases, and 3 bases had no gene match. This CDR3 spans 15 amino acids. The CDR3 is CASSLTGGSNQPQHF. CDR3 in DNA: TGCGCCAGCAGCCTAACAGGGGGTAGCAATCAGCCCCAGCATTTT. The variable domain in full, with the rest retrieved from reference TRBV5-1 and TRBJ1-5, is KAGVTQTPRYLIKTRGQQVTLSCSPISGHRSVSWYQQTPGQGLQFLFEYFSETQRNKGNFPGRFSGRQFSNSRSEMNVSTLELGDSALYLCASSLTGGSNQPQHFGDGTRLSIL.

This clonotype was recorded many times. The rearrangement links TRBV6-5 to TRBJ1-1; weak D call: TRBD1 (5 bases). The CDR3 spans 14 residues. V lost 6 bases and J 0 bases, leaving 11 bases between the germline ends. CDR1 and CDR2 (germline): MNHEY, SVGAGI. The CDR3 reads CASRNYRMNTEAFF. The DNA of the CDR3 is TGTGCCAGCAGGAACTACAGGATGAACACTGAAGCTTTCTTT.

The table lists this clonotype with a few counts. CDR3 loop: CASSAGTLGNQPQHF. The CDR3, as DNA: TGTGCCAGCAGCGCGGGGACCCTTGGTAATCAGCCCCAGCATTTT. The chain combines TRBV5-8 with TRBJ1-5; tentative D call: TRBD1 (5 bases). V lost 4 bases and J 4 bases, leaving 15 bases between the germline ends. The germline V gene encodes CDR1 SGHTS and CDR2 YDEGEE. This CDR3 has 15 amino acids.

The V gene is TRBV7-9, the J gene TRBJ1-4, with 7 bases identical to TRBD1. The germline V gene encodes CDR1 SEHNR and CDR2 FQNEAQ (reference sequence). This CDR3 is 15 amino acids long. After removal of 5 bases from V and 5 bases from J, the junction contained 8 bases not matched to a gene. CDR3 residues: CASSPQTGKNEKLFF. CDR3 nucleotides: TGTGCCAGCAGCCCTCAGACAGGGAAGAATGAAAAACTGTTTTTT.

This clonotype has ten or more counts. CDR3 sequence reads: CASSTTQGTGANVLTF. As DNA, the CDR3 is TGTGCCAGCAGCACAACGCAGGGAACTGGGGCCAACGTCCTGACTTTC. This chain uses TRBV11-2 with TRBJ2-6; maybe TRBD1 (5 bases). Trimming removed 5 bases at V and 2 bases at J, with 13 bases between. There are 16 residues in the CDR3. Germline CDR1 is SGHAT and CDR2 is FQNNGV.

This clonotype was detected many times. The genes are TRBV2 and TRBJ2-2, with D perhaps TRBD1 or TRBD2 (6 bases each). CDR3 size: 13 residues. The ends were cut back, 4 bases at V and 6 bases at J, with 9 bases in the middle. Germline CDR1 reads SNHLY; CDR2 reads FYNNEI. The DNA of the CDR3 is TGTGCCAGCAGTGGAAGGGGGGCCGGGGAGCTGTTTTTT. Its translation: CASSGRGAGELFF.

This clonotype has at least ten counts. V usage is TRBV29-1 and J usage is TRBJ2-1; the match to TRBD2 covers 7 bases. The CDR3 runs 16 residues. J lost 4 bases, V lost 3 bases, and 12 bases had no gene match. Germline CDR1 is SQVTM and CDR2 is ANQGSEA. CDR3 amino acids: CSVDSQWREKYNEQFF. In DNA, the CDR3 is TGCAGCGTTGATTCCCAATGGCGGGAGAAATACAATGAGCAGTTCTTC.

The rearrangement joins TRBV21-1 to TRBJ2-3; no check of the table's D call, TRBD1, against the DNA was made. TRBV21-1 is assigned pseudogene status. This CDR3 is built from 16 residues. CDR3 sequence: CASSKVGQPTTDTQYF. The CDR3 coding sequence is TGTGCCAGCAGCAAAGTAGGACAGCCGACCACAGATACGCAGTATTTT.

Many counts were recorded for this clonotype. The genes are TRBV7-2 and TRBJ2-1, with 8 bases matching TRBD2. Germline assignment: CDR1 SGHTA and CDR2 FQGNSA. J was trimmed by 8 bases and V by 1 base; bases with no gene match: 7. This CDR3 comprises 15 residues. The CDR3 sequence: CASSLVGGGFDEQFF. For the CDR3, the DNA is TGTGCCAGCAGCTTAGTTGGCGGGGGGTTCGATGAGCAGTTCTTC.

V is TRBV28 and J is TRBJ2-4; 7 nucleotides align to TRBD1. CDR1 and CDR2 from the germline V gene are MDHEN and SYDVKM. This CDR3 has 15 residues. Trimming at V came to 6 bases and at J to 6 bases, leaving 11 bases not matched to a gene. CDR3 sequence (DNA): TGTGCCAGCAGCTTACTTGACAGGGATATAAACATTCAGTACTTC. Translating it yields CASSLLDRDINIQYF.

The chain combines TRBV29-1 with TRBJ2-1; 8 nucleotides align to TRBD1. V dropped 1 base and J dropped 4; count of bases not matched to a gene: 6. CDR1 and CDR2 from the germline V gene are SQVTM and ANQGSEA. This CDR3 spans 15 amino acids. CDR3 region: CSVEGGTGRYNEQFF. In nucleotides, the CDR3 is TGCAGCGTTGAAGGAGGGACAGGAAGATACAATGAGCAGTTCTTC.

At least ten counts were recorded for this clonotype. J is TRBJ2-1 and V is TRBV7-2; 9 bases are a match to TRBD2. In germline, CDR1 is SGHTA, CDR2 FQGNSA. The V gene end was trimmed by 5 bases and the J gene end by 4 bases; junction bases not matched to a gene: 12. This CDR3 has 17 amino acids. As DNA, the CDR3 is TGTGCCAGCAGCCTCCAGCCCCTACTAGCGGGTTACAATGAGCAGTTCTTC. Encoded protein: CASSLQPLLAGYNEQFF.

This clonotype was found a few times. The chain recombines TRBV12-3 or TRBV12-4 with TRBJ2-1; 9 bases are a match to TRBD1. The CDR3 sequence is 15 residues long. After removal of 2 bases from V and 4 bases from J, the junction contained 3 bases not matched to a gene. CDR3 protein: CASSLRDRVYNEQFF. DNA of the CDR3: TGTGCCAGCAGTTTACGGGACAGGGTGTACAATGAGCAGTTCTTC.

This clonotype occurred many times. CDR3: CASSRPPTDTQYF. The CDR3 coding sequence is TGTGCCAGCAGCCGCCCCCCCACAGATACGCAGTATTTT. The chain recombines TRBV27 with TRBJ2-3; D is ambiguous. The length of the CDR3 is 13 residues. Trimming left V 6 bases short and J 2 bases short, with 9 bases between. The germline V gene has CDR1 MNHEY and CDR2 SMNVEV (reference sequence).

The chain combines TRBV7-9 with TRBJ2-1; 7 bases align to TRBD2. With V trimmed by 0 bases and J by 7 bases, 3 bases remained unmatched. CDR1 and CDR2 from the germline V gene are SEHNR and FQNEAQ (reference sequence). CDR3 length equals 14 residues. Here the CDR3 DNA reads TGTGCCAGCAGCTTAGCGCTGGGGGGGAATGAGCAGTTCTTC. Its translation: CASSLALGGNEQFF.

The sample holds a few counts of this clonotype. The CDR3 spells CASRNRENPNTEAFF. The CDR3 DNA is TGCGCCAGCAGAAACAGGGAAAACCCGAACACTGAAGCTTTCTTT. V and J are TRBV5-1 and TRBJ1-1; TRBD1 might be the D (6 bases). V lost 5 bases and J lost 1, with 15 bases in between. Germline V gene lookup returns CDR1 SGHRS and CDR2 YFSETQ. The length of the CDR3 is 15 residues.